This T cell receptor (beta chain) is from a study of technical replicates of blood from a handful of donors (dated by TCRdb to the late 2010s). As regards this clone: It lacks a known antigen. No base-level quality is on record; no much larger clone is a single base apart.

The CDR3, from cysteine to phenylalanine, totals 14 residues. Only the CDR3 DNA stays, 42 bases, in frame from base 1. Germline trimming amounts to 3 bases on V and 4 bases on J, with 5 as the count of junction bases outside the gene matches. CDR1 KGHSH and CDR2 LQKENI are derived from the germline V gene. The library was generated by the immunoSEQ multiplex PCR assay. TCRdb carries this immuneACCESS record with in-frame sequences only. Its versions omit some clonotypes, under half of them owing to an unresolved V gene in the studies checked, with the rest unexplained. This sample is represented by approximately 58,000 clones; 70% to 90% of them were singletons. The ten largest clones add up to approximately 5% of the sample.

In this chain, TRBV18 is recombined with TRBJ1-2; TRBD1 matches 7 bases in the middle. The TCR was taken from a human donor in good health. Some clones in this sample may be carry-over from other donors' samples. Sequencing was performed on PBMCs. The CDR3 protein is CASSPTGFGYGYTF. The nucleotide sequence is given as TGTGCCAGCTCACCGACAGGGTTTGGCTATGGCTACACCTTC.